The rows below give T cell receptor beta chains drawn from one sample of a study of PD-1 blockade in classical Hodgkin lymphoma. TCRdb's copy holds only in-frame clones and misses some; the assay was immunoSEQ multiplex PCR. The sample gives approximately 12,000 clones, 80% to 95% of which show up once; roughly 22% is in the top ten. The sample consisted of peripheral blood mononuclear cells (PBMCs), taken at baseline. These receptors were taken from a human donor with classical Hodgkin lymphoma. Both conserved end residues are part of each CDR3. The order of the fields is CDR3 protein, CDR3 DNA, clone size, J gene, V gene, D gene. D genes are given only for firm matches. Clone sizes are given selectively: once, few, many, or a class where the clone is expanded.

CDR3aa: CASFGRDQSRENYGYTF
CDR3nt: TGTGCCAGTTTTGGCCGGGACCAATCCCGCGAGAACTATGGCTACACCTTC
abundance: -
j_gene: TRBJ1-2
v_gene: TRBV19
d_gene: -

CDR3aa: CASSFGISEGAYYGYTF
CDR3nt: TGTGCCAGCAGTTTCGGAATTTCGGAGGGCGCTTACTATGGCTACACCTTC
abundance: few
j_gene: TRBJ1-2
v_gene: TRBV28
d_gene: -

CDR3aa: CAWTPLVVGSYEQYF
CDR3nt: TGTGCCTGGACCCCCCTCGTAGTAGGGTCCTACGAGCAGTACTTC
abundance: -
j_gene: TRBJ2-7
v_gene: TRBV30
d_gene: -

CDR3aa: CASSPFPVSAEDTQYF
CDR3nt: TGTGCCAGCAGTCCGTTCCCCGTATCCGCGGAAGATACGCAGTATTTT
abundance: -
j_gene: TRBJ2-3
v_gene: TRBV27
d_gene: -

CDR3aa: CASSEQRTGGSETQYF
CDR3nt: TGTGCCAGCAGCGAGCAGCGGACAGGGGGTTCAGAGACCCAGTACTTC
abundance: -
j_gene: TRBJ2-5
v_gene: TRBV2
d_gene: TRBD1

CDR3aa: CASSLAVGPETQYF
CDR3nt: TGTGCCAGCAGCTTAGCGGTGGGCCCAGAGACCCAGTACTTC
abundance: -
j_gene: TRBJ2-5
v_gene: TRBV7-6
d_gene: -

CDR3aa: CASISREGEQYF
CDR3nt: TGTGCCAGCATTTCCCGGGAGGGCGAGCAGTACTTC
abundance: -
j_gene: TRBJ2-7
v_gene: TRBV6-1
d_gene: TRBD2

CDR3aa: CASSGQPYEQYF
CDR3nt: TGTGCCAGCAGCGGACAGCCCTACGAGCAGTACTTC
abundance: -
j_gene: TRBJ2-7
v_gene: TRBV4-2
d_gene: -

CDR3aa: CASSAGTSGEETQYF
CDR3nt: TGTGCCAGCAGCGCCGGGACTAGCGGGGAAGAGACCCAGTACTTC
abundance: -
j_gene: TRBJ2-5
v_gene: TRBV9
d_gene: TRBD2

CDR3aa: CASSLGPISNTEAFF
CDR3nt: TGTGCCAGCTCACTAGGGCCCATTTCTAACACTGAAGCTTTCTTT
abundance: -
j_gene: TRBJ1-1
v_gene: TRBV18
d_gene: -

CDR3aa: CATSLLSRGQGYTF
CDR3nt: TGTGCCACCAGTCTTCTATCCCGGGGGCAAGGCTACACCTTC
abundance: -
j_gene: TRBJ1-2
v_gene: TRBV15
d_gene: -

CDR3aa: CASSLVGTLGGGYTF
CDR3nt: TGTGCCAGCAGCTTGGTAGGGACGCTGGGAGGCGGCTACACCTTC
abundance: -
j_gene: TRBJ1-2
v_gene: TRBV5-7
d_gene: -

CDR3aa: CASSLDQQGKQFF
CDR3nt: TGTGCCAGCAGCTTGGATCAACAGGGAAAGCAGTTCTTC
abundance: -
j_gene: TRBJ2-1
v_gene: TRBV5-4
d_gene: -

CDR3aa: CASSRSSSYNEQFF
CDR3nt: TGTGCCAGCAGCCGTAGCTCTTCCTACAATGAGCAGTTCTTC
abundance: -
j_gene: TRBJ2-1
v_gene: TRBV11-2
d_gene: -

CDR3aa: CASSTTGAGELFF
CDR3nt: TGTGCCAGTAGTACCACAGGGGCCGGGGAGCTGTTTTTT
abundance: -
j_gene: TRBJ2-2
v_gene: TRBV19
d_gene: TRBD1